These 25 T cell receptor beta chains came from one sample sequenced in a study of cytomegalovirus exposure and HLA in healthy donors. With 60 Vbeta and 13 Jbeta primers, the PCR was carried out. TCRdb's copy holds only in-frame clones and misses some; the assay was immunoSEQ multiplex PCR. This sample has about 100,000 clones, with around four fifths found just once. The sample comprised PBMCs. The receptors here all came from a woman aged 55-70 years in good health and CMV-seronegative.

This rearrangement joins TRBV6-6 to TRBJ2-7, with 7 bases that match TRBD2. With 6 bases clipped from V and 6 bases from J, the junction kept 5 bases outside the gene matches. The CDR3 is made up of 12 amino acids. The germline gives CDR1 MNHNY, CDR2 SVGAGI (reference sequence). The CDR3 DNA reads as TGTGCCAGCAGCCTCACTAGCGCCGAGCAGTACTTC. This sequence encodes CASSLTSAEQYF.

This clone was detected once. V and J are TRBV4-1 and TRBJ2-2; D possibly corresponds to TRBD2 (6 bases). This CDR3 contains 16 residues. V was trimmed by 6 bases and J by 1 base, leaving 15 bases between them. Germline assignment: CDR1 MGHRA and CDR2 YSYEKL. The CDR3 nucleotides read TGCGCCAGCAGACCGTCCCCCGGGGGGAACACCGGGGAGCTGTTTTTT. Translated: CASRPSPGGNTGELFF.

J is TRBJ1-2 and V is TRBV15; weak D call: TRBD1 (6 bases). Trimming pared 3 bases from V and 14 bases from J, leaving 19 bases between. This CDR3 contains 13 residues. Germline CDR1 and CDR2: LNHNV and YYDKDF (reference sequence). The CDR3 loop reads CATSSKLAGALTF. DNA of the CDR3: TGTGCCACCAGCAGTAAGTTGGCAGGGGCTCTGACCTTC.

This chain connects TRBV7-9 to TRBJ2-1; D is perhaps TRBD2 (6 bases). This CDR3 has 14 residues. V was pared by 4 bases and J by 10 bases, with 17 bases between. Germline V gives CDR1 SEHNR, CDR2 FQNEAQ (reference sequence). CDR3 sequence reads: CASSWGGKGGEQFF. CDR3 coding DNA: TGTGCCAGCAGCTGGGGAGGTAAGGGTGGGGAGCAGTTCTTC.

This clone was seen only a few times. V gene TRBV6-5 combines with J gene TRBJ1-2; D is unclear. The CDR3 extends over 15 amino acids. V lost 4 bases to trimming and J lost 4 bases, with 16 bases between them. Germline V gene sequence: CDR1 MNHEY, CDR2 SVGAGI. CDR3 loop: CASSSEGLPSYGYTF. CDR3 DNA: TGTGCCAGCAGTTCAGAGGGCCTCCCTTCCTATGGCTACACCTTC.

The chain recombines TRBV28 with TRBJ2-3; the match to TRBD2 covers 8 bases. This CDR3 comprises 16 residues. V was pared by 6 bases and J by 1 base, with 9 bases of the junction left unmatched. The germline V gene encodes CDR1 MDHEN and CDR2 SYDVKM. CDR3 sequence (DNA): TGTGCCAGCAGCCTCAGGACGACTAGCGGCACAGATACGCAGTATTTT. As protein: CASSLRTTSGTDTQYF. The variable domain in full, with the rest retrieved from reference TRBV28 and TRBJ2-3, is DVKVTQSSRYLVKRTGEKVFLECVQDMDHENMFWYRQDPGLGLRLIYFSYDVKMKEKGDIPEGYSVSREKKERFSLILESASTNQTSMYLCASSLRTTSGTDTQYFGPGTRLTVL.

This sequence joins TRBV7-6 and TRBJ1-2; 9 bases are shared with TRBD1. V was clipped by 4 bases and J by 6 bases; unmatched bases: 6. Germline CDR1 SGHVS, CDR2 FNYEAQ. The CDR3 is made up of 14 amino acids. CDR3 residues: CASSSPGQGHGYTF. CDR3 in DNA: TGTGCCAGCAGCTCACCGGGACAGGGCCATGGCTACACCTTC.

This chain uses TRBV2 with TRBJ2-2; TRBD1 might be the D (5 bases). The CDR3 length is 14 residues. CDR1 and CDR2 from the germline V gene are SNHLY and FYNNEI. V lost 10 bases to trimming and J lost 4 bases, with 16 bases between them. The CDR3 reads CATLPQVTTGELFF. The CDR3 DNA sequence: TGTGCCACCCTCCCACAGGTGACCACCGGGGAGCTGTTTTTT.

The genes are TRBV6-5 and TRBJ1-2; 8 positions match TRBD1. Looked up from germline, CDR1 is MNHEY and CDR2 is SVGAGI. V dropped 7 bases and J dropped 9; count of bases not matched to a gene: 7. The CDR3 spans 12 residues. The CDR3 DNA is TGTGCCAGCAAATCAGGGGGCAGTAGCTACACCTTC. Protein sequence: CASKSGGSSYTF.

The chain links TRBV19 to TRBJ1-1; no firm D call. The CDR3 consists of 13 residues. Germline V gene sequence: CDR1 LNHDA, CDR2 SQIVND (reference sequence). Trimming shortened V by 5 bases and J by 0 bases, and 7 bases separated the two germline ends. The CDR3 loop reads CASSANMNTEAFF. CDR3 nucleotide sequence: TGTGCCAGTAGTGCTAATATGAACACTGAAGCTTTCTTT. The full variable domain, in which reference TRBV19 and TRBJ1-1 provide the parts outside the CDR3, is DGGITQSPKYLFRKEGQNVTLSCEQNLNHDAMYWYRQDPGQGLRLIYYSQIVNDFQKGDIAEGYSVSREKKESFPLTVTSAQKNPTAFYLCASSANMNTEAFFGQGTRLTVV.

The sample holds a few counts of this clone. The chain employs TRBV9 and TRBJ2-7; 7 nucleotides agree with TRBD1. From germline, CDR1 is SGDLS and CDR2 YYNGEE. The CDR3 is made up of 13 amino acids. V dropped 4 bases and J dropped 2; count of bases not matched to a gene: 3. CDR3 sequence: CASSLDRAYEQYF. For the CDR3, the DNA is TGTGCCAGCAGCTTAGACAGGGCCTACGAGCAGTACTTC.

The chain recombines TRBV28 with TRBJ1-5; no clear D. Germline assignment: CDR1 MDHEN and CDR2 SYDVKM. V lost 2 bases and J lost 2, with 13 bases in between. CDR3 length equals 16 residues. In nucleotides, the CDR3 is TGTGCCAGCAGTTTACGGAGGGCCGAGGGCAATCAGCCCCAGCATTTT. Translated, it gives CASSLRRAEGNQPQHF.

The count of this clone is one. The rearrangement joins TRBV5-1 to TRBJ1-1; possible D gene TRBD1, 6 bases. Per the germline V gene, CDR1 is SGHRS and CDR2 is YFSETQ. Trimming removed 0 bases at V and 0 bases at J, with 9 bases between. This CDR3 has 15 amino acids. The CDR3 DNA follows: TGCGCCAGCAGCTTGGAACAGGGTCTGAACACTGAAGCTTTCTTT. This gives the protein CASSLEQGLNTEAFF.

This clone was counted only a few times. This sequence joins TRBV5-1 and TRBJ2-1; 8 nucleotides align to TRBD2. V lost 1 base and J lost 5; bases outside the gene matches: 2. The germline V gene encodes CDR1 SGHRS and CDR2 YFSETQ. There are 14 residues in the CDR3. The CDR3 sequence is CASSLSLADNEQFF. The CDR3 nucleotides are TGCGCCAGCAGCTTGTCACTAGCGGACAATGAGCAGTTCTTC.

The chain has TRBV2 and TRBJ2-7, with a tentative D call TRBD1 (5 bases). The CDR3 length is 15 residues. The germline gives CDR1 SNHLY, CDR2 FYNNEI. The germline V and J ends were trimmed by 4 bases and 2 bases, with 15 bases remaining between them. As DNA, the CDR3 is TGTGCCAGCAGTGTAGAAGGGGCCTTCCCCTACGAGCAGTACTTC. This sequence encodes CASSVEGAFPYEQYF.

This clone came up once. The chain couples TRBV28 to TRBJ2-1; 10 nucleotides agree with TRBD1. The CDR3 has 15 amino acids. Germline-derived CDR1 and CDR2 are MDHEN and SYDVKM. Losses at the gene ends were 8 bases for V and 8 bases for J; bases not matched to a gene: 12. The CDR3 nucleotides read TGTGCCAGCCAACCGGGACAGGGGCACAAGGATGAGCAGTTCTTC. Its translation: CASQPGQGHKDEQFF.

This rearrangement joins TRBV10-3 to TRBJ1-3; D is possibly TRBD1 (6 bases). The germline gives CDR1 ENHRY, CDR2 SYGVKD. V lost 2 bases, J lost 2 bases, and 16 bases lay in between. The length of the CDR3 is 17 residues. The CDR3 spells CAISEPRDIAPGNTIYF. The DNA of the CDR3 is TGTGCCATCAGTGAGCCCCGGGACATTGCCCCTGGAAACACCATATATTTT.

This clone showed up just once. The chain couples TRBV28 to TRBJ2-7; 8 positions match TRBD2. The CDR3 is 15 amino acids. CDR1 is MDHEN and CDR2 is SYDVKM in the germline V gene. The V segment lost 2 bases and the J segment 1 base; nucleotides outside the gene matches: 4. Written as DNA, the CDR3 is TGTGCCAGCAGTTTAACTACTAGCGGTTCCTACGAGCAGTACTTC. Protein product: CASSLTTSGSYEQYF.

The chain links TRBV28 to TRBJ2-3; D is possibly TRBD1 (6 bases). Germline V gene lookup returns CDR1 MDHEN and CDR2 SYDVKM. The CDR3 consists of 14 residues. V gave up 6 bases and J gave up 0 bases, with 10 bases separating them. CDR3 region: CASSPRGSTDTQYF. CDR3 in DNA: TGTGCCAGCAGCCCCAGGGGTAGCACAGATACGCAGTATTTT. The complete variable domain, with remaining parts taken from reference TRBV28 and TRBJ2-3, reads DVKVTQSSRYLVKRTGEKVFLECVQDMDHENMFWYRQDPGLGLRLIYFSYDVKMKEKGDIPEGYSVSREKKERFSLILESASTNQTSMYLCASSPRGSTDTQYFGPGTRLTVL.

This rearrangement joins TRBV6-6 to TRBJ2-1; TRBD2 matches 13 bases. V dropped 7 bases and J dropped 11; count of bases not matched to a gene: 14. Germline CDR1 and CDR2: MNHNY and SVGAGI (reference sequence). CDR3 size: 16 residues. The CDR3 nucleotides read TGTGCCAGCACCTTTGAGGGTGGGACTAGCGGGAATAAGCAGTTCTTC. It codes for CASTFEGGTSGNKQFF.

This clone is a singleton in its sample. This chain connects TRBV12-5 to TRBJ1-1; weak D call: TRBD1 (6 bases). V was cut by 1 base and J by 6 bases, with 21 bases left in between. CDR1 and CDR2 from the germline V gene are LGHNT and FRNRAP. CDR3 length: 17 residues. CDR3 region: CASGLAHWAGEPAEAFF. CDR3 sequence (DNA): TGTGCTAGTGGTTTGGCTCATTGGGCAGGGGAACCCGCTGAAGCTTTCTTT.

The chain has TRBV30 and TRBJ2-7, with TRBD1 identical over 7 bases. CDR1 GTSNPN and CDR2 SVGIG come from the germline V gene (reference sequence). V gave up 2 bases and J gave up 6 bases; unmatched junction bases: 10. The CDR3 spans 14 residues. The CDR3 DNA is TGTGCCTGGAGTCCCGGGACAGAATATTTCGAGCAGTACTTC. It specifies CAWSPGTEYFEQYF.

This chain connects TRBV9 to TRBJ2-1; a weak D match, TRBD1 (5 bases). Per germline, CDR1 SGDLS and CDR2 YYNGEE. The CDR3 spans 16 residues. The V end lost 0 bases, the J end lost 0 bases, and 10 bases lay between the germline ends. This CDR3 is CASSVATVPSYNEQFF. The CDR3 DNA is TGTGCCAGCAGCGTAGCGACAGTGCCCTCCTACAATGAGCAGTTCTTC.

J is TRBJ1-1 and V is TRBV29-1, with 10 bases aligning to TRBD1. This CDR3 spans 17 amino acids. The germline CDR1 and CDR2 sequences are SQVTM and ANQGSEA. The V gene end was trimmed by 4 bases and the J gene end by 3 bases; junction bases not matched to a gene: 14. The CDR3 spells CSVALGQGVRGDTEAFF. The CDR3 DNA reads TGCAGCGTTGCTTTAGGACAGGGGGTGAGGGGAGACACTGAAGCTTTCTTT.

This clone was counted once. The CDR3 spells CAAGSGTEAFF. DNA for the CDR3: TGTGCCGCGGGGTCCGGGACTGAAGCTTTCTTT. This rearrangement joins TRBV6-5 to TRBJ1-1, with unresolved D. The CDR3 is 11 amino acids. V was clipped by 11 bases and J by 5 bases, with 12 bases between them. Germline loops: CDR1 MNHEY, CDR2 SVGAGI.